This passage covers 17 T cell receptor beta chains from one sample sequenced in a study of human T cells and chemical hapten exposure (dated by TCRdb to about 2021). The method was RACE. Instrument on record: NextSeq 500. The raw public data were reprocessed by TCRdb itself: fastp quality trimming at Q25, MiXCR clonotype calling, in-frame beta chains only. Rows with one shared CDR3 protein collapse into an entry with the most common genes and DNA. A total of some 65,000 distinct CDR3 sequences appear in this sample, about 6% of them only once. Of the sample, 3% to 3.5% is held by the ten largest clones. Per the publication, the time point label means: healthy volunteer bleed at 6 weeks. Total RNA was extracted from unfractionated whole blood collected in Tempus Blood RNA tubes. Input material: whole blood. The receptors were gathered from a female donor in good health. Some clones in this sample may be carry-over from other donors' samples.

This clonotype was observed a handful of times. V gene TRBV10-3 combines with J gene TRBJ2-3, with TRBD1 matching 9 bases. The CDR3 is 16 amino acids. V trimming: 5 bases; J trimming: 4 bases; junction bases outside the gene matches: 10. Germline lookup yields CDR1 ENHRY and CDR2 SYGVKD. CDR3 sequence (DNA): TGTGCCATCAGTTCCCCGGGACAGGGATCCGCAGATACGCAGTATTTT. Translating it yields CAISSPGQGSADTQYF.

This clonotype turned up a few times. The chain recombines TRBV6-1 with TRBJ2-3; D uncertain. CDR1 MNHNS and CDR2 SASEGT come from the germline V gene. Trimming pared 1 base from V and 0 bases from J, leaving 8 bases between. The CDR3 is 15 residues long. Here the CDR3 DNA reads TGTGCCAGCAGTGAAGGAGCAGGAAGCACAGATACGCAGTATTTT. The encoded protein is CASSEGAGSTDTQYF.

This clonotype has a count of ten or more. This chain connects TRBV3-1 to TRBJ2-6; D gene uncertain. The CDR3 covers 17 residues. CDR1 is LGHDT, CDR2 YNNKEL, per germline (reference sequence). The V end lost 1 base, the J end lost 1 base, and 11 bases lay between the germline ends. Written as DNA, the CDR3 is TGTGCCAGCAGCCAAGGCGAGGTCGGGTCTGGGGCCAACGTCCTGACTTTC. Its translation: CASSQGEVGSGANVLTF.

There are many counts of this clonotype. V usage is TRBV4-1 and J usage is TRBJ1-1; D ambiguous. In germline, CDR1 is MGHRA, CDR2 YSYEKL. The CDR3 extends over 15 amino acids. Trimming removed 2 bases at V and 5 bases at J, with 15 bases between. DNA for the CDR3: TGCGCCAGCAGCCAATTTCCGAGGTATAGGACTGAAGCTTTCTTT. This sequence encodes CASSQFPRYRTEAFF.

V is TRBV3-1 and J is TRBJ2-7; D is perhaps TRBD1 (6 bases). Germline loops: CDR1 LGHDT, CDR2 YNNKEL (reference sequence). With 5 bases removed from V and 3 bases from J, the gap between germline ends came to 8 bases. The CDR3 is 12 amino acids. The CDR3 spells CASSSGVYEQYF. In DNA, the CDR3 is TGTGCCAGCAGCTCAGGGGTCTACGAGCAGTACTTC.

This clonotype was picked up a small number of times. This chain connects TRBV6-1 to TRBJ2-7; TRBD2 aligns across 11 bases. The CDR3 runs 15 residues. The ends lost 7 bases at V and 5 bases at J; junction bases unmatched: 10. CDR1 MNHNS and CDR2 SASEGT come from the germline V gene. CDR3 in amino acids: CASNYKPGLADEQYF. The CDR3 coding sequence is TGTGCCAGCAATTATAAACCGGGACTAGCGGACGAGCAGTACTTC.

This clonotype showed up just a few times. This chain links TRBV30 with TRBJ1-2; TRBD1 is a possible D gene (5 bases). This CDR3 is 15 amino acids long. V was clipped by 1 base and J by 1 base, with 13 bases between them. The germline V gene has CDR1 GTSNPN and CDR2 SVGIG (reference sequence). Here the CDR3 reads CAWSGRQIFNYGYTF. The DNA for the CDR3 is TGTGCCTGGAGTGGAAGACAGATCTTTAACTATGGCTACACCTTC.

This chain joins TRBV5-4 and TRBJ2-3; D may be TRBD1 (6 bases). The germline V and J ends were trimmed by 4 bases and 2 bases, with 11 bases remaining between them. Germline values: CDR1 SGHNT, CDR2 YYREEE (reference sequence). CDR3 length: 14 residues. CDR3 sequence: CASSPGVVTDTQYF. In DNA, the CDR3 is TGTGCCAGCAGCCCAGGGGTCGTCACAGATACGCAGTATTTT.

In its sample, this clonotype was seen many times. The chain uses TRBV12-3 or TRBV12-4 and TRBJ2-6, with D perhaps TRBD1 (5 bases). This CDR3 contains 15 residues. Trimming cost V 3 bases and J 1 base, with 7 bases left between them. Written as DNA, the CDR3 is TGTGCCAGCAGTTTTACAGGTTCTGGGGCCAACGTCCTGACTTTC. Translated, it gives CASSFTGSGANVLTF.

Comment on this clonotype: Just one base apart from a much larger clone, this may be a read error. The chain joins TRBV14 to TRBJ1-5; 8 positions agree with TRBD1. This CDR3 comprises 14 residues. CDR1 and CDR2 from the germline V gene are SGHDN and FVKESK. The CDR3 DNA is TGTGCCAGCAGCCCCGGACAGGGAGGGCAGCCCCAGAATTTT. It is translated as CASSPGQGGQPQNF.

This clonotype was counted many times. The chain recombines TRBV12-3 or TRBV12-4 with TRBJ2-3, with D perhaps TRBD1 or TRBD2 (5 bases each). V shed 5 bases and J shed 6 bases, with 9 bases lying between them. This CDR3 has 12 amino acids. The CDR3 region is CASSGTGDTQYF. As DNA, the CDR3 is TGTGCCAGCAGTGGGACGGGGGATACGCAGTATTTT.

This clonotype was detected ten times or more. The chain has TRBV5-1 and TRBJ2-3; 12 bases align to TRBD2. The CDR3 runs 17 residues. V gave up 4 bases and J gave up 1 base; unmatched junction bases: 7. From germline, CDR1 is SGHRS and CDR2 YFSETQ. CDR3 residues: CASSAPTSGSGTDTQYF. CDR3 sequence (DNA): TGCGCCAGCAGCGCTCCGACTAGCGGGAGTGGCACAGATACGCAGTATTTT.

The chain links TRBV28 to TRBJ1-5; a weak D match, TRBD1 (5 bases). The V end was cut by 2 bases, the J end by 7 bases, with 6 bases between. This CDR3 contains 12 residues. The germline CDR1 and CDR2 sequences are MDHEN and SYDVKM. CDR3 nucleotide sequence: TGTGCCAGCAGTTTAGAGGGGCAGCCCCAGCATTTT. As protein: CASSLEGQPQHF.

This clonotype was found many times. The chain recombines TRBV2 with TRBJ2-4; D gene unclear. V was trimmed by 4 bases and J by 0 bases, leaving 7 bases between them. The CDR3 runs 14 residues. In germline, CDR1 is SNHLY, CDR2 FYNNEI. CDR3 residues: CASSGQPAKNIQYF. In nucleotides, the CDR3 is TGTGCCAGCAGTGGGCAGCCAGCCAAAAACATTCAGTACTTC.

The sample holds many counts of this clonotype. The rearrangement links TRBV12-3 or TRBV12-4 to TRBJ2-2, with a weak D call TRBD2 (5 bases). The CDR3 length is 14 residues. Trimming cost V 7 bases and J 1 base, with 10 bases left between them. The CDR3 DNA sequence: TGTGCCAGCACTCGCCGGGAGAACACCGGGGAGCTGTTTTTT. It specifies CASTRRENTGELFF.

The rearrangement joins TRBV6-1 to TRBJ2-3, with 7 bases fitting TRBD1. The CDR3 length is 21 residues. Germline-derived CDR1 and CDR2 are MNHNS and SASEGT. After removal of 2 bases from V and 3 bases from J, the junction contained 23 bases not matched to a gene. This CDR3 reads CASSEIVTGVWTNAMTDTQYF. CDR3 nucleotide sequence: TGTGCCAGCAGTGAAATAGTAACAGGGGTTTGGACGAACGCTATGACAGATACGCAGTATTTT.

There are many counts of this clonotype. The chain has TRBV20-1 and TRBJ1-2; D ambiguous. The V gene's germline CDR1 is DFQATT and CDR2 SNEGSKA (reference sequence). This CDR3 has 13 amino acids. With 4 bases removed from V and 3 bases from J, the gap between germline ends came to 12 bases. CDR3 loop: CSATIETYYGYTF. CDR3 coding DNA: TGCAGTGCTACCATTGAAACGTACTATGGCTACACCTTC.